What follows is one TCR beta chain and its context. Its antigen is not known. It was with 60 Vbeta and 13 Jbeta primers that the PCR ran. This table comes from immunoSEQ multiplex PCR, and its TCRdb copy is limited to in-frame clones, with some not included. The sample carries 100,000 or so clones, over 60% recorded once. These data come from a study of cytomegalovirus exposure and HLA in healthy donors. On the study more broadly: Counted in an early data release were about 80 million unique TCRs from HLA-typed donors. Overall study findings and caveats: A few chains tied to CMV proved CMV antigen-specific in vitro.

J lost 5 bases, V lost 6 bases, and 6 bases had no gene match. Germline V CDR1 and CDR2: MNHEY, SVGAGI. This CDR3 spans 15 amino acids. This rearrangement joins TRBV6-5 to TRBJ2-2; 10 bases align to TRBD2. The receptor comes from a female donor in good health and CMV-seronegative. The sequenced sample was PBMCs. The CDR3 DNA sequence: TGTGCCAGCAGAGCCCTAGCGGGGGAAACCGGGGAGCTGTTTTTT. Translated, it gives CASRALAGETGELFF.